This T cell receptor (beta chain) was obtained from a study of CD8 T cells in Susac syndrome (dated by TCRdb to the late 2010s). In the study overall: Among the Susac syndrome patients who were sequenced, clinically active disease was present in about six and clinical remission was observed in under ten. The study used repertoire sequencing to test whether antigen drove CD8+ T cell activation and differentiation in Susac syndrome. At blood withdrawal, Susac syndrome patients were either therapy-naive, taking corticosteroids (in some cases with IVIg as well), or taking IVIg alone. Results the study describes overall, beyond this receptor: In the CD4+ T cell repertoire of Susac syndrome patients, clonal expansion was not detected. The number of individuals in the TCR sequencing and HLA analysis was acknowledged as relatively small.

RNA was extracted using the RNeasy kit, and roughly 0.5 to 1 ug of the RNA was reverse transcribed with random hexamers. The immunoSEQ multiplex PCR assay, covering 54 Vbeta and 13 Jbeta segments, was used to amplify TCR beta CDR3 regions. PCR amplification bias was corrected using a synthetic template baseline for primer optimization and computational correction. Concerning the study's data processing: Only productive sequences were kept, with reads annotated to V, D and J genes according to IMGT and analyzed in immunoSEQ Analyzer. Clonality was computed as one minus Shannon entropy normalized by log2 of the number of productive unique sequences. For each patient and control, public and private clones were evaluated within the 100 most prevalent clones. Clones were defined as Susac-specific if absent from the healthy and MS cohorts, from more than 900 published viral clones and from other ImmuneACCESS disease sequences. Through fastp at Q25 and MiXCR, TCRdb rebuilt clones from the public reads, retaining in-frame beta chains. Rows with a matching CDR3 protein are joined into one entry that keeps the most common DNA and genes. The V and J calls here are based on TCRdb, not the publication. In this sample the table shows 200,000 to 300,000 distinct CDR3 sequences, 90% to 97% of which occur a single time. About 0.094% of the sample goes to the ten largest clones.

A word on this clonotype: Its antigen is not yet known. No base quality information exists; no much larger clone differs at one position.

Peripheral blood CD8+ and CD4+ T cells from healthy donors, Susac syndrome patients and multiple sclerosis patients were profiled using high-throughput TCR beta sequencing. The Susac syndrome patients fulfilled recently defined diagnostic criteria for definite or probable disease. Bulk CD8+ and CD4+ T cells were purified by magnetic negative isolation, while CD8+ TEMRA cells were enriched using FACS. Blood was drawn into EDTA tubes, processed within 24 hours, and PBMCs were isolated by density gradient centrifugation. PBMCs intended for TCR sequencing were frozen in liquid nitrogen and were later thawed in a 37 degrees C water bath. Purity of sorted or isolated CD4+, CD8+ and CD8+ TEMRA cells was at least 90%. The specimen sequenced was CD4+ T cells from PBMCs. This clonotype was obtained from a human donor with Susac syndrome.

CDR3 loop: CSANRDRLQETQYF. Here is the DNA: TGCAGTGCTAACCGGGACAGGCTACAAGAGACCCAGTACTTC. The chain was built from TRBV20-1 and TRBJ2-5; 8 bases in between match TRBD1. CDR1 and CDR2 were assigned from the germline V gene (reference sequence) as DFQATT and SNEGSKA. Trimming removed 4 bases from V and 2 bases from J; the gene matches leave 6 bases unexplained. The CDR3 runs 14 amino acids, cysteine and phenylalanine included. Just the 42-base CDR3 DNA is kept, in frame starting at base 1.